Described below is a single TCR beta chain sequence and its context. Its cognate antigen is unknown. This record belongs to a study of CD4 T cells in relation to SARS-CoV-2 and coronaviruses. Sequenced by immunoSEQ multiplex PCR; TCRdb stores in-frame clones only, minus some. The data contain approximately 39,000 clones, roughly 80% of them singletons. Study results and caveats: Memory recall responses, not primary responses primed in culture, are what the assay detects.

The CDR3 runs to 13 residues. This chain links TRBV21-1 with TRBJ2-1; TRBD2 is taken as the D call from the table, unchecked against the DNA. TRBV21-1 is annotated as a pseudogene. The source of this sequence is an adult with COVID-19. The sample comprised memory CD4+ T cells from PBMCs, cultured in vitro. CDR3 DNA sequence: TGTGCCAGCAGCAAAGTGACGGGAGTCGAGCAGTTCTTC. Amino acid sequence: CASSKVTGVEQFF.